The clone carrying this TCR beta chain was observed many times. No antigen is known for it. The data belong to a study of T-cell memory formation after mild COVID-19. Study-wide context: TCR clusters were mostly confined to one donor each. Regarding the study as a whole: Among CD4+ contracting clones, most were CM and EM, and CD8+ ones EMRA. There was no confirmation that second-wave clones peaking on day 37 were SARS-CoV-2 specific. Among clones contracting day 15 to 85, CD4/CD8 was balanced, whereas later expanders leaned CD4+.

TCRdb reprocessed the 5' RACE reads with MiXCR, giving one entry per CDR3 protein. Of about 360,000 distinct CDR3 sequences listed, under 15% are singletons. CDR3 length: 16 amino acids. Germline CDR1 and CDR2: MNHEY and SVGEGT. Trimming at V came to 0 bases and at J to 9 bases, leaving 9 bases not matched to a gene. Source material: PBMCs or a T cell subset sorted from them (not recorded which). The chain employs TRBV6-2 or TRBV6-3 and TRBJ2-1, with 9 bases aligning to TRBD2. The source of this sequence is a man younger than 35 who had mild COVID-19 (a few samples of this study predate the infection). Cell type and time point are not known. CDR3 amino acids: CASSYSWRGGQGEQFF. Written as DNA, the CDR3 is TGTGCCAGCAGTTACTCCTGGCGGGGGGGCCAGGGTGAGCAGTTCTTC.